The rows below give T cell receptor beta chains drawn from one sample of a study of control samples from healthy donors and cancer patients. Sequencing used immunoSEQ multiplex PCR; TCRdb keeps in-frame clones, though not all of them. The repertoire has some 130,000 clones, 90% to 95% of them found once; the top ten carry about 1.5%. The specimen sequenced was PBMCs. These receptors were collected from a man in his fifties or sixties with head and neck cancer. Both conserved end residues are part of each CDR3. A D gene is named only where the DNA matches it firmly. Clone size is given for some rows only: seen once, a few or many times, or a class if the clone is expanded.

v_call,j_call,d_call,clone_size,cdr3_aa,cdr3_nt
TRBV28,TRBJ1-2,.,.,CASSLGGGDGYTF,TGTGCCAGCAGTTTAGGGGGGGGCGATGGCTACACCTTC
TRBV5-6,TRBJ1-2,.,.,CASSWFGGAGYGYTF,TGTGCCAGCAGCTGGTTTGGCGGGGCCGGCTATGGCTACACCTTC
TRBV27,TRBJ1-1,TRBD1,.,CASSLGTGIVAEAFF,TGTGCCAGCAGTTTGGGGACAGGGATAGTAGCAGAAGCTTTCTTT
TRBV7-9,TRBJ1-3,.,few,CASSLGTRVSGNTIYF,TGTGCCAGCAGCTTAGGAACCAGGGTCTCTGGAAACACCATATATTTT
TRBV7-2,TRBJ2-3,TRBD2,once,CASSLGFRAGGIDTQYF,TGTGCCAGCAGCTTAGGATTTCGAGCGGGGGGGATTGATACGCAGTATTTT
TRBV19,TRBJ2-5,.,.,CASSGTVYQETQYF,TGTGCCAGCTCCGGGACGGTGTACCAAGAGACCCAGTACTTC
TRBV30,TRBJ1-5,.,.,CAWSVGNQPQHF,TGTGCCTGGAGTGTGGGGAATCAGCCCCAGCATTTT
TRBV7-6,TRBJ2-7,TRBD1,once,CASSGRQGVSSYEQYF,TGTGCCAGCAGCGGACGACAGGGGGTGAGCTCCTACGAGCAGTACTTC
TRBV19,TRBJ1-2,TRBD1,.,CASSLGGTGKNYGYTF,TGTGCCAGTAGTTTAGGCGGGACAGGAAAAAACTATGGCTACACCTTC
TRBV7-9,TRBJ2-7,.,.,CASSLEALFPYEQYF,TGTGCCAGCAGCTTGGAAGCGCTCTTCCCCTACGAGCAGTACTTC
TRBV6-5,TRBJ2-3,.,.,CASTVSVQSTDTQYF,TGTGCCAGCACGGTTTCAGTACAGTCCACAGATACGCAGTATTTT
TRBV5-5,TRBJ2-3,.,.,CASGTDTQYF,TGTGCCAGCGGCACAGATACGCAGTATTTT
TRBV24-1,TRBJ2-1,TRBD1,.,CATGTGYNEQFF,TGTGCCACCGGGACAGGGTACAATGAGCAGTTCTTC
TRBV30,TRBJ1-4,.,.,CAWKMGVKLFF,TGTGCCTGGAAAATGGGGGTAAAACTGTTTTTT
TRBV28,TRBJ1-6,TRBD1,.,CASSLRTGWSPLHF,TGTGCCAGCTCCCTCCGGACAGGGTGGTCACCCCTCCACTTT
TRBV18,TRBJ2-2,.,.,CASSTGATGELFF,TGTGCCAGCTCGACCGGGGCCACCGGGGAGCTGTTTTTT
TRBV3-1/TRBV3-2,TRBJ1-5,TRBD1,.,CASSQRQGGRYSNQPQHF,TGTGCCAGCAGCCAGAGACAGGGTGGAAGGTATAGCAATCAGCCCCAGCATTTT
TRBV4-1,TRBJ1-5,.,few,CASSQDRGAQPQHF,TGCGCCAGCAGCCAAGATAGGGGAGCTCAGCCCCAGCATTTT
TRBV30,TRBJ2-5,.,.,CAWSPGVGKTQYF,TGTGCCTGGAGTCCAGGGGTCGGAAAGACCCAGTACTTC
TRBV29-1,TRBJ1-5,.,.,CSVTSGQGRQPQHF,TGCAGCGTTACGTCTGGCCAGGGTCGGCAGCCCCAGCATTTT
TRBV3-1/TRBV3-2,TRBJ1-2,TRBD1,.,CASSQGDSVTF,TGTGCCAGCAGCCAAGGGGACAGCGTCACCTTC
TRBV10-3,TRBJ2-2,TRBD1,once,CAISERTGGLTGELFF,TGTGCCATCAGTGAGAGAACAGGGGGCCTAACCGGGGAGCTGTTTTTT
TRBV7-2,TRBJ2-1,.,.,CASSLIGAGYNEQFF,TGTGCCAGCAGCTTAATAGGGGCCGGGTACAATGAGCAGTTCTTC